These 14 T cell receptor beta chains originate from one sample sequenced in a study of cytomegalovirus exposure and HLA in healthy donors. Some clones are missing from TCRdb's copy, which holds only in-frame ones; the method was immunoSEQ multiplex PCR. The sample lists 50,000 to 65,000 clones; about 95% were seen once. Specimen: PBMCs. Source of these receptors: a woman under 30 in good health and CMV-seropositive.

V gene TRBV10-3 combines with J gene TRBJ2-7; weak D call: TRBD1 (6 bases). The CDR3 covers 12 residues. Trimming cost V 5 bases and J 4 bases, with 9 bases left between them. Germline-derived CDR1 and CDR2 are ENHRY and SYGVKD. Written as DNA, the CDR3 is TGTGCCATCAGTATAGGGGGATACGAGCAGTACTTC. It encodes CAISIGGYEQYF.

The chain recombines TRBV18 with TRBJ1-5, with a possible D match to TRBD1 (5 bases). This CDR3 spans 15 amino acids. V was clipped by 4 bases and J by 4 bases, with 14 bases between them. CDR1 is KGHSH and CDR2 is LQKENI in the germline V gene. The DNA of the CDR3 is TGTGCCAGCTCACTGCAGGGAGGAGGTAATCAGCCCCAGCATTTT. This encodes CASSLQGGGNQPQHF.

The genes are TRBV21-1 and TRBJ1-4. TRBV21-1 is tagged as a pseudogene. The CDR3 covers 18 residues. The CDR3 region is CASSKGGGTLAGDEKLFF. The CDR3 DNA is TGTGCCAGCAGCAAAGGGGGAGGCACATTAGCGGGGGATGAAAAACTGTTTTTT.

This chain connects TRBV2 to TRBJ2-1; the match to TRBD2 covers 7 bases. Germline CDR1 SNHLY, CDR2 FYNNEI. This CDR3 is built from 15 residues. V shed 5 bases, J shed 2 bases, and the junction held 6 bases outside the gene matches. DNA for the CDR3: TGTGCCAGCAGTTCAGCGGGGAGGACCTACAATGAGCAGTTCTTC. Amino acids: CASSSAGRTYNEQFF.

The rearrangement joins TRBV13 to TRBJ2-1; 11 nucleotides align to TRBD1. V gave up 5 bases and J gave up 0 bases; unmatched junction bases: 15. From germline, CDR1 is PRHDT and CDR2 FYEKMQ (reference sequence). The CDR3 runs 20 residues. The CDR3 DNA reads as TGTGCCAGCAGCCCGGACAGGGGGCGAACAGTCTCGAGCTCCTACAATGAGCAGTTCTTC. Its translation is CASSPDRGRTVSSSYNEQFF.

V gene TRBV19 combines with J gene TRBJ1-5, with D hard to call. The germline V gene has CDR1 LNHDA and CDR2 SQIVND (reference sequence). This CDR3 has 14 amino acids. Trimming stripped 3 bases from V and 4 bases from J, with 10 bases between. The CDR3 DNA is TGTGCCAGTAGTATTCGTGAGGGAAATCAGCCCCAGCATTTT. Its translation: CASSIREGNQPQHF.

As for this clone: Distinct nucleotide sequences in the sample also encode this CDR3. The chain recombines TRBV29-1 with TRBJ2-7, with TRBD2 as a possible D gene (6 bases). The CDR3 runs 12 residues. The germline V and J ends were trimmed by 2 bases and 3 bases, with 8 bases remaining between them. From germline, CDR1 is SQVTM and CDR2 ANQGSEA. This chain's CDR3 is CSVEMRDYEQYF. The CDR3 DNA follows: TGCAGCGTTGAAATGCGGGACTACGAGCAGTACTTC.

V gene TRBV25-1 combines with J gene TRBJ2-1, with a possible D match to TRBD2 (6 bases). V was shortened by 3 bases and J by 5 bases, with 11 bases between the two germline ends. CDR3 length equals 14 residues. Germline V gives CDR1 MGHDK, CDR2 SYGVNS. The CDR3 DNA sequence: TGTGCCAGCAGTGAGAGGACTATGAACAATGAGCAGTTCTTC. Translating gives CASSERTMNNEQFF. Full variable domain (rest looked up from reference TRBV25-1 and TRBJ2-1): EADIYQTPRYLVIGTGKKITLECSQTMGHDKMYWYQQDPGMELHLIHYSYGVNSTEKGDLSSESTVSRIRTEHFPLTLESARPSHTSQYLCASSERTMNNEQFFGPGTRLTVL.

This clone was found a few times. The chain uses TRBV19 and TRBJ1-1; TRBD1 matches at 8 bases. The CDR3 is 14 residues long. With 5 bases clipped from V and 2 bases from J, the junction kept 4 bases outside the gene matches. Germline values: CDR1 LNHDA, CDR2 SQIVND (reference sequence). The CDR3 protein is CASSPDRANTEAFF. The DNA for the CDR3 is TGTGCCAGTAGTCCGGACAGGGCAAACACTGAAGCTTTCTTT.

The genes are TRBV2 and TRBJ1-3; D is uncertain. Deletions cut 6 bases from V and 3 bases from J, with 12 bases between. The CDR3 contains 14 residues. Germline values: CDR1 SNHLY, CDR2 FYNNEI. CDR3 bases: TGTGCCAGCAGCCAAACGCTACTTGGAAACACCATATATTTT. It codes for CASSQTLLGNTIYF.

The J gene is TRBJ2-5, the V gene TRBV19, with a tentative D call TRBD1 (6 bases). Trimming shortened V by 3 bases and J by 6 bases, and 23 bases separated the two germline ends. There are 17 residues in the CDR3. Germline V CDR1 and CDR2: LNHDA, SQIVND (reference sequence). The CDR3 DNA reads as TGTGCCAGTAGTATCGGGACAATCGGTTCGCGGGCACAGACCCAGTACTTC. Protein sequence: CASSIGTIGSRAQTQYF.

The chain links TRBV9 to TRBJ2-1; TRBD2 matches at 8 bases. Germline CDR1 reads SGDLS; CDR2 reads YYNGEE. Trimming at V came to 1 base and at J to 10 bases, leaving 7 bases not matched to a gene. This CDR3 region has 14 residues. Here the CDR3 DNA reads TGTGCCAGCAGCGTAACTGCGGGGGGTTGGGAGCAGTTCTTC. Translated, it gives CASSVTAGGWEQFF. Based on the CDR3 plus reference TRBV9 and TRBJ2-1, the full variable domain is DSGVTQTPKHLITATGQRVTLRCSPRSGDLSVYWYQQSLDQGLQFLIQYYNGEERAKGNILERFSAQQFPDLHSELNLSSLELGDSALYFCASSVTAGGWEQFFGPGTRLTVL.

The J gene is TRBJ1-2, the V gene TRBV27, with D possibly matching TRBD1 (5 bases). This CDR3 is built from 12 residues. With 10 bases removed from V and 7 bases from J, the gap between germline ends came to 16 bases. Germline CDR1 reads MNHEY; CDR2 reads SMNVEV (reference sequence). The chain's CDR3 is CANVGEMGGYTF. Written as DNA, the CDR3 is TGTGCCAACGTAGGGGAAATGGGTGGCTACACCTTC.

The V gene is TRBV2, the J gene TRBJ2-5, with 9 bases matching TRBD2. With 4 bases clipped from V and 5 bases from J, the junction kept 5 bases outside the gene matches. This CDR3 contains 14 residues. Germline V lookup: CDR1 SNHLY, CDR2 FYNNEI. CDR3 loop: CASSGAGGGETQYF. CDR3 coding DNA: TGTGCCAGCAGTGGGGCGGGAGGGGGCGAGACCCAGTACTTC.